Reported below is one TCR beta chain. This sample stems from a study of T cell changes during pregnancy in multiple sclerosis. TCRdb keeps only in-frame clones here, not all; method: immunoSEQ multiplex PCR. The sample shows fewer than 85,000 clones, 80% to 95% of them seen only once. CDR3 length equals 15 residues. The germline gives CDR1 GTSNPN, CDR2 SVGIG (reference sequence). Trimming took 0 bases from V and 8 from J; bases not matched to a gene: 12. The clonotype originates from a female donor in good health, enrolled as a control in a pregnancy study. This sample comprised peripheral blood, obtained in the first trimester of pregnancy. The chain links TRBV30 to TRBJ1-2; 7 bases line up with TRBD1. CDR3 DNA sequence: TGTGCCTGGAGTGTATGGGACAGTTCCTTCCGGGGCTACACCTTC. It specifies CAWSVWDSSFRGYTF.